This T cell receptor beta chain is from a study of human T cells and chemical hapten exposure. Study-wide context: Per-sample TCR yield variability stemmed mainly from small pooled library volume differences.

This clonotype has at least ten counts. Antigen specificity is unknown. Library preparation tagged each individual cDNA molecule with a unique molecular identifier. TCRdb itself ran the 5' RACE reads through MiXCR, one entry per CDR3 protein. Of 150,000 or so distinct CDR3 sequences in the sample, about 4.3% were seen once. Per germline, CDR1 SGHDN and CDR2 FVKESK. Trimming cost V 1 base and J 1 base, with 14 bases left between them. The CDR3 extends over 17 amino acids. General study points: DPC sensitization left the count of TCRs above 1 in 1000 unchanged.

Total RNA came from unfractionated whole blood. The gene calls are TRBV14 and TRBJ1-3, with unresolved D. This sequence originates from a female donor in good health. DNA for the CDR3: TGTGCCAGCAGCCAAGTTGGTGGGATTTCTTCTGGAAACACCATATATTTT. This codes for CASSQVGGISSGNTIYF.